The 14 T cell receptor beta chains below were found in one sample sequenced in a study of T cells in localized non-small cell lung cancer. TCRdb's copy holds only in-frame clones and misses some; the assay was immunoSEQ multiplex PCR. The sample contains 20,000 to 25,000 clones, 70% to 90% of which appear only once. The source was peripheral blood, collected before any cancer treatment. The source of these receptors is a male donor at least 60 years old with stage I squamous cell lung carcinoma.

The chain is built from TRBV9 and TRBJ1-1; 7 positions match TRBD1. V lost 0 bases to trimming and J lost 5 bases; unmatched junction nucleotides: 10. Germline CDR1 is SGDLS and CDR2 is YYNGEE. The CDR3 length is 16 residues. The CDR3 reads CASSVGGGGARTEAFF. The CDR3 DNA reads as TGTGCCAGCAGCGTAGGAGGAGGGGGCGCGAGGACTGAAGCTTTCTTT.

The CDR3 sequence is CASSPGRDNSPLHF. CDR3 DNA sequence: TGTGCCAGCTCACCGGGACGAGATAATTCACCCCTCCACTTT. The chain carries TRBV18 and TRBJ1-6, with D possibly being TRBD1 (5 bases). This CDR3 is built from 14 residues. V was trimmed by 3 bases and J by 5 bases, leaving 8 bases between them. Germline V gene sequence: CDR1 KGHSH, CDR2 LQKENI.

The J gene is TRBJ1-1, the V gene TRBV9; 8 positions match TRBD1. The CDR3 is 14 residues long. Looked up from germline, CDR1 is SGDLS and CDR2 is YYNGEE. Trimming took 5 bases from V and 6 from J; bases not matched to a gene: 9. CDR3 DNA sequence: TGTGCCAGCAGGCCTCAGGGGGCTGGGGCTGAAGCTTTCTTT. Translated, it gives CASRPQGAGAEAFF.

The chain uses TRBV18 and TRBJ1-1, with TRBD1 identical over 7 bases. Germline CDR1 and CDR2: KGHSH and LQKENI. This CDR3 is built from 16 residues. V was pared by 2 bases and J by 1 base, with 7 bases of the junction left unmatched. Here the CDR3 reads CASSPRQGEGNTEAFF. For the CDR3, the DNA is TGTGCCAGCTCACCAAGACAGGGCGAGGGGAACACTGAAGCTTTCTTT.

The CDR3 spells CASSPQGTPNSPLHF. DNA for the CDR3: TGTGCCAGCAGTCCCCAAGGGACCCCTAATTCACCCCTCCACTTT. The chain recombines TRBV6-1 with TRBJ1-6, with D possibly being TRBD1 (5 bases). This CDR3 is built from 15 residues. Trimming pared 5 bases from V and 6 bases from J, leaving 14 bases between. In germline, CDR1 is MNHNS, CDR2 SASEGT.

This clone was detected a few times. CDR3 nucleotide sequence: TGTGCCAGCAGCATATTAGTGCCGACTAGCGAGGCAGATACGCAGTATTTT. It translates to CASSILVPTSEADTQYF. The chain uses TRBV7-9 and TRBJ2-3, with TRBD2 identical over 8 bases. CDR1 is SEHNR and CDR2 is FQNEAQ in the germline V gene (reference sequence). Trimming at V came to 5 bases and at J to 4 bases, leaving 14 bases not matched to a gene. This CDR3 spans 17 amino acids.

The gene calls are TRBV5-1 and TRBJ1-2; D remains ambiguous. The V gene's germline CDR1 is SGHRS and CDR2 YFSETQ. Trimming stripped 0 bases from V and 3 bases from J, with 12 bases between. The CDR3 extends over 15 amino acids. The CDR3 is CASSLGRASYYGYTF. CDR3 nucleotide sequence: TGCGCCAGCAGCTTGGGCCGAGCGAGCTACTATGGCTACACCTTC.

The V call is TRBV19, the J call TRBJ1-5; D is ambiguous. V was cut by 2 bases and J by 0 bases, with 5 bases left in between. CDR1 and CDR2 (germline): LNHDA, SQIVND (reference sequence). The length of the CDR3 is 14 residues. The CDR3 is CASSIRVSNQPQHF. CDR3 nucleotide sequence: TGTGCCAGTAGTATAAGGGTTAGCAATCAGCCCCAGCATTTT. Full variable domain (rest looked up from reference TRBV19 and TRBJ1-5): DGGITQSPKYLFRKEGQNVTLSCEQNLNHDAMYWYRQDPGQGLRLIYYSQIVNDFQKGDIAEGYSVSREKKESFPLTVTSAQKNPTAFYLCASSIRVSNQPQHFGDGTRLSIL.

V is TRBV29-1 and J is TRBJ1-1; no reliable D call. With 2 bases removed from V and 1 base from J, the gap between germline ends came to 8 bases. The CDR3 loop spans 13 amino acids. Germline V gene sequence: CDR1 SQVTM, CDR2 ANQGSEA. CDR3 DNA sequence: TGCAGCGTTGAATCTGTCGGGAACACTGAAGCTTTCTTT. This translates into CSVESVGNTEAFF.

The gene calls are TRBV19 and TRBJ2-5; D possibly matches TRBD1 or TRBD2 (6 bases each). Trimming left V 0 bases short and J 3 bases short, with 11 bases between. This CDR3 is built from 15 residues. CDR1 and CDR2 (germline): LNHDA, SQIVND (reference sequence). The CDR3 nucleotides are TGTGCCAGTAGTATAGATCCGGGGGCTAAAGAGACCCAGTACTTC. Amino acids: CASSIDPGAKETQYF.

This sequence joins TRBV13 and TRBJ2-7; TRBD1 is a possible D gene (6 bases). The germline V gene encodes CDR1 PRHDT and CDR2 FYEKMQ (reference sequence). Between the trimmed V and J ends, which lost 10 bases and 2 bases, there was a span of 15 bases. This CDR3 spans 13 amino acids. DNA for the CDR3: TGTGCCACCTTGCAGGGGAACACCTACGAGCAGTACTTC. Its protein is CATLQGNTYEQYF. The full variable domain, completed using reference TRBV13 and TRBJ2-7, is AAGVIQSPRHLIKEKRETATLKCYPIPRHDTVYWYQQGPGQDPQFLISFYEKMQSDKGSIPDRFSAQQFSDYHSELNMSSLELGDSALYFCATLQGNTYEQYFGPGTRLTVT.

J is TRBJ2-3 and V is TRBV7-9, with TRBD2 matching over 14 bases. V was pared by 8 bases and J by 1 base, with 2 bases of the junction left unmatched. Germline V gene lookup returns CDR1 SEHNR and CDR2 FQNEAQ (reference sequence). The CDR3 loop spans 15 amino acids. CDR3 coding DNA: TGTGCCAGCGGACTAGCGGGGGGTCGCACAGATACGCAGTATTTT. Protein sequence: CASGLAGGRTDTQYF.

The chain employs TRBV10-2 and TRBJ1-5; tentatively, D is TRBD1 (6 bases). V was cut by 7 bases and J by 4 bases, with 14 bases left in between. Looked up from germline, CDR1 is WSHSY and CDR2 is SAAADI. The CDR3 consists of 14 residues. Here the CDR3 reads CASNPGVRNQPQHF. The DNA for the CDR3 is TGCGCCAGCAATCCAGGGGTGAGGAATCAGCCCCAGCATTTT.

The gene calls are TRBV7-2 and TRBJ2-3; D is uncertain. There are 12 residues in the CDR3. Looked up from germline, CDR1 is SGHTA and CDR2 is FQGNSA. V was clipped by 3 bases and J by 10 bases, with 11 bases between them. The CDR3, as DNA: TGTGCCAGCAGCTTGACCCTGGAGTCGCAGTATTTT. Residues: CASSLTLESQYF.